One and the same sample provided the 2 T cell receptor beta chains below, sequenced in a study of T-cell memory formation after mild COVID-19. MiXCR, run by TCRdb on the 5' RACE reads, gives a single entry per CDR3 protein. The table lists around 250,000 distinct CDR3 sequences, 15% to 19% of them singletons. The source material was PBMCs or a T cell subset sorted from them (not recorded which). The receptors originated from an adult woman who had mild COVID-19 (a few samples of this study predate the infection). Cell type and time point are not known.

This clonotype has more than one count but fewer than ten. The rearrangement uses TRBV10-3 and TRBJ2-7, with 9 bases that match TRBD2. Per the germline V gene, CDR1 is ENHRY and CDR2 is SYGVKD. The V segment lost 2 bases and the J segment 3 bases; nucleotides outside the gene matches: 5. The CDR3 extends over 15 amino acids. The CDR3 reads CAISEQAGGGYEQYF. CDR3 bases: TGTGCCATCAGTGAGCAAGCGGGGGGCGGCTACGAGCAGTACTTC.

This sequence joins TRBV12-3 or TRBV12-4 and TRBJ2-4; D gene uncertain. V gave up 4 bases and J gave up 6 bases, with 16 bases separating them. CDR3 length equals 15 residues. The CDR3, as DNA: TGTGCCAGCAGTTCCGGACCCATCGCAGGAAACATTCAGTACTTC. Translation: CASSSGPIAGNIQYF.